This entry describes one TCR beta chain. Its antigen is not known. The entry originates in a study of shared clonotypes between healthy human individuals. General observations from the study: Clonotype sharing across a few donors was observed for 5% to 6.5% of naive CD4 clonotypes.

CDR3 size: 13 residues. Germline V gene sequence: CDR1 MRHNA, CDR2 SNTAGT. Trimming left V 4 bases short and J 6 bases short, with 10 bases between. Measured with immunoSEQ multiplex PCR; TCRdb has only the in-frame clones, and not every one. This table has about 960,000 clones, about three quarters appearing once. The donor cohort consisted entirely of Caucasian adults residing in Nashville, Tennessee. The receptor was isolated from a young man in good health. The sequenced material came from memory CD4+ T cells sorted from blood. Noted subset: CD45RA-negative fraction. This sequence joins TRBV6-4 and TRBJ2-1; D is unresolved. The CDR3 nucleotides read TGTGCCAGCAGTGGCCAAGGGCTCAATGAGCAGTTCTTC. Translation: CASSGQGLNEQFF.